This entry lists 25 T cell receptor beta chains sequenced from one sample in a study of cytomegalovirus exposure and HLA in healthy donors. The PCR made use of 60 Vbeta and 13 Jbeta primers. The table came from immunoSEQ multiplex PCR; TCRdb's copy has only in-frame clones and leaves some out. The sample contains approximately 150,000 clones, 55% to 80% of which appear only once. The specimen was PBMCs. Receptor source: a woman aged 18 to 35 in good health and CMV-seropositive.

This chain connects TRBV6-1 to TRBJ2-1; TRBD2 agrees at 8 bases. The J segment lost 6 bases and the V segment lost 2 bases, leaving 12 bases of the junction unmatched. Germline V lookup: CDR1 MNHNS, CDR2 SASEGT. CDR3 size: 17 residues. CDR3 DNA sequence: TGTGCCAGCAGTGAAATGGGTCTAAGGCTAGCGGGCAATGAGCAGTTCTTC. Residues: CASSEMGLRLAGNEQFF.

The chain couples TRBV27 to TRBJ2-7; 7 nucleotides line up with TRBD1. Germline V CDR1 and CDR2: MNHEY, SMNVEV (reference sequence). The CDR3 is 14 residues long. V lost 3 bases, J lost 2 bases, and 4 bases stayed unmatched. The DNA of the CDR3 is TGTGCCAGCAGTTTGACAGGGAGAGCCTACGAGCAGTACTTC. It encodes CASSLTGRAYEQYF.

The rearrangement links TRBV4-1 to TRBJ1-3; 10 bases are a match to TRBD1. CDR1 is MGHRA, CDR2 YSYEKL, per germline. The CDR3 runs 17 residues. The V and J ends lost 4 bases and 2 bases, in that order; junction bases with no gene match: 8. The CDR3 protein is CASSLRQGALTGNTIYF. DNA of the CDR3: TGCGCCAGCAGCCTACGACAGGGGGCTCTTACTGGAAACACCATATATTTT.

There are a few counts of this clone. The chain has TRBV7-9 and TRBJ2-1, with D perhaps TRBD1 (6 bases). This CDR3 spans 13 amino acids. Germline lookup yields CDR1 SEHNR and CDR2 FQNEAQ (reference sequence). The germline V and J ends were trimmed by 6 bases and 6 bases, with 12 bases remaining between them. In DNA, the CDR3 is TGTGCCAGCAGAGAGACAGGATCCAATGAGCAGTTCTTC. Residues: CASRETGSNEQFF.

The chain joins TRBV19 to TRBJ1-2; TRBD1 matches at 8 bases. The CDR3 length is 15 residues. Looked up from germline, CDR1 is LNHDA and CDR2 is SQIVND (reference sequence). The V and J ends lost 7 bases and 4 bases, in that order; junction bases with no gene match: 11. DNA for the CDR3: TGTGCCAGTACTTCCCCCGGGACAGGATCCTATGGCTACACCTTC. This sequence encodes CASTSPGTGSYGYTF. Full variable domain (outside the CDR3, taken from reference TRBV19 and TRBJ1-2): DGGITQSPKYLFRKEGQNVTLSCEQNLNHDAMYWYRQDPGQGLRLIYYSQIVNDFQKGDIAEGYSVSREKKESFPLTVTSAQKNPTAFYLCASTSPGTGSYGYTFGSGTRLTVV.

The chain employs TRBV27 and TRBJ2-2, with 14 bases lining up with TRBD2. V lost 5 bases to trimming and J lost 1 base; unmatched junction nucleotides: 12. Germline values: CDR1 MNHEY, CDR2 SMNVEV (reference sequence). The CDR3 extends over 20 amino acids. The CDR3 sequence: CASSLHQGLAGDRNTGELFF. The CDR3 coding sequence is TGTGCCAGCAGTCTCCATCAGGGACTAGCGGGAGATAGGAACACCGGGGAGCTGTTTTTT.

This chain connects TRBV6-1 to TRBJ1-2; TRBD1 might be the D (6 bases). V shed 3 bases and J shed 0 bases, with 14 bases lying between them. Germline CDR1 MNHNS, CDR2 SASEGT. The CDR3 has 16 amino acids. DNA for the CDR3: TGTGCCAGCAGTGACCAGGACAGAAAGCCTAACTATGGCTACACCTTC. This gives the protein CASSDQDRKPNYGYTF.

The chain carries TRBV2 and TRBJ2-7; 7 bases map to TRBD2. Germline CDR1 SNHLY, CDR2 FYNNEI. The CDR3 spans 16 residues. J lost 3 bases, V lost 0 bases, and 8 bases had no gene match. The CDR3 DNA is TGTGCCAGCAGTGAAGCTCTGACTAGCAGCGGCTACGAGCAGTACTTC. This translates into CASSEALTSSGYEQYF.

The V call is TRBV2, the J call TRBJ2-5, with 7 bases lining up with TRBD2. The V gene's germline CDR1 is SNHLY and CDR2 FYNNEI. Germline trimming cut 2 bases from V and 2 bases from J; bases unmatched to any gene: 5. The CDR3 has 15 amino acids. The CDR3 bases are TGTGCCAGCAGTGAAACCCCAGCGGGGCAAGAGACCCAGTACTTC. This gives the protein CASSETPAGQETQYF.

This clone was seen a handful of times. This chain connects TRBV18 to TRBJ1-2; D is perhaps TRBD1 (5 bases). This CDR3 has 14 amino acids. With 1 base removed from V and 6 bases from J, the gap between germline ends came to 12 bases. Germline V lookup: CDR1 KGHSH, CDR2 LQKENI. CDR3 DNA: TGTGCCAGCTCACCACAGGAGGGGCCGGATGGCTACACCTTC. Amino acids: CASSPQEGPDGYTF.

This clone appeared once. The J gene is TRBJ2-7, the V gene TRBV28; the D gene is possibly TRBD2 (6 bases). V lost 1 base and J 3 bases, leaving 13 bases between the germline ends. In germline, CDR1 is MDHEN, CDR2 SYDVKM. The CDR3 has 15 residues. CDR3 loop: CASSLSGGRIYEQYF. CDR3 DNA sequence: TGTGCCAGCAGTTTATCAGGAGGGAGAATCTACGAGCAGTACTTC.

The V and J genes are TRBV5-1 and TRBJ2-2, with D possibly matching TRBD2 (6 bases). Trimming stripped 0 bases from V and 5 bases from J, with 8 bases between. Germline V gene sequence: CDR1 SGHRS, CDR2 YFSETQ. This CDR3 is 14 amino acids long. The CDR3 protein is CASSLGDWTGELFF. The CDR3 DNA is TGCGCCAGCAGCTTGGGGGACTGGACCGGGGAGCTGTTTTTT.

The chain has TRBV28 and TRBJ1-4; D is ambiguous. The CDR3 is made up of 12 amino acids. Germline CDR1 reads MDHEN; CDR2 reads SYDVKM. V was shortened by 6 bases and J by 8 bases, with 10 bases between the two germline ends. CDR3 DNA: TGTGCCAGCAGCCTAGTTTTGGAAAAACTGTTTTTT. As protein: CASSLVLEKLFF.

V and J are TRBV5-1 and TRBJ1-3; 11 nucleotides agree with TRBD1. Germline lookup yields CDR1 SGHRS and CDR2 YFSETQ. V was clipped by 0 bases and J by 0 bases; unmatched bases: 11. The CDR3 covers 20 residues. The CDR3 bases are TGCGCCAGCAGCTTGGGCAGGACAGGGGGCTCCTACCGCTCTGGAAACACCATATATTTT. Translation: CASSLGRTGGSYRSGNTIYF.

This clone was counted between two and nine times. This chain links TRBV6-1 with TRBJ2-7, with D possibly matching TRBD2 (6 bases). This CDR3 is 13 amino acids long. Germline V gene lookup returns CDR1 MNHNS and CDR2 SASEGT. Trimming cost V 7 bases and J 2 bases, with 12 bases left between them. CDR3 amino acids: CASIPGGTYEQYF. The CDR3, as DNA: TGTGCCAGCATCCCGGGCGGGACCTACGAGCAGTACTTC.

The chain recombines TRBV5-1 with TRBJ2-5, with 8 bases matching TRBD2. Germline V CDR1 and CDR2: SGHRS, YFSETQ. The trim removed 1 base at V and 4 bases at J, leaving 6 bases unmatched. This CDR3 is 15 amino acids long. The CDR3 nucleotides read TGCGCCAGCAGCTTGCCCGGGGGGGGAAGAGAGACCCAGTACTTC. Translating gives CASSLPGGGRETQYF. Looking up the rest from reference TRBV5-1 and TRBJ2-5 gives the full variable domain: KAGVTQTPRYLIKTRGQQVTLSCSPISGHRSVSWYQQTPGQGLQFLFEYFSETQRNKGNFPGRFSGRQFSNSRSEMNVSTLELGDSALYLCASSLPGGGRETQYFGPGTRLLVL.

This chain links TRBV2 with TRBJ2-5, with 9 bases matching TRBD2. The J call may be mistaken, given a closer DNA end match to TRBJ2-7. The CDR3 extends over 14 amino acids. Germline V gene lookup returns CDR1 SNHLY and CDR2 FYNNEI. The CDR3 DNA reads TGTGCCAGTGGTGAACGCGGGAGGGTCCACGAGCAGTACTTC. The encoded protein is CASGERGRVHEQYF.

This clone was observed a few times. The rearrangement joins TRBV13 to TRBJ2-1; TRBD2 agrees at 10 bases. V shed 1 base and J 2 bases; nucleotides not matched to a gene: 5. The germline CDR1 and CDR2 sequences are PRHDT and FYEKMQ (reference sequence). CDR3 length: 17 residues. The CDR3 nucleotides read TGTGCCAGCAGCTTAGAGGCTAGCGGGGGCGCCTACAATGAGCAGTTCTTC. Translation gives CASSLEASGGAYNEQFF.

This chain uses TRBV25-1 with TRBJ2-7; D call uncertain. Trimming removed 5 bases from V and 0 bases from J, with 8 bases in between. The CDR3 is made up of 13 amino acids. Germline CDR1 is MGHDK and CDR2 is SYGVNS. Written as DNA, the CDR3 is TGTGCCAGCAGTTCTTGGAGCTCCTACGAGCAGTACTTC. Its translation: CASSSWSSYEQYF.

The chain couples TRBV19 to TRBJ2-1; 13 nucleotides match TRBD2. The ends lost 6 bases at V and 6 bases at J; junction bases unmatched: 5. The CDR3 runs to 15 residues. Germline-derived CDR1 and CDR2 are LNHDA and SQIVND (reference sequence). The CDR3 here is CASSLLAGGPNEQFF. The CDR3 coding sequence is TGTGCCAGTAGCCTACTAGCGGGGGGGCCCAATGAGCAGTTCTTC.

The chain recombines TRBV13 with TRBJ2-1; 9 bases line up with TRBD2. Losses at the gene ends were 1 base for V and 7 bases for J; bases not matched to a gene: 8. Germline CDR1 is PRHDT and CDR2 is FYEKMQ (reference sequence). The CDR3 has 16 residues. The CDR3 sequence is CASSLEGLAGRNEQFF. The CDR3 region has the DNA TGTGCCAGCAGCTTAGAGGGTCTAGCGGGACGGAATGAGCAGTTCTTC. Combining the CDR3 with reference TRBV13 and TRBJ2-1 gives the whole variable domain AAGVIQSPRHLIKEKRETATLKCYPIPRHDTVYWYQQGPGQDPQFLISFYEKMQSDKGSIPDRFSAQQFSDYHSELNMSSLELGDSALYFCASSLEGLAGRNEQFFGPGTRLTVL.

V and J are TRBV27 and TRBJ2-1; the D gene is possibly TRBD2 (5 bases). This CDR3 is 13 amino acids long. Trimming took 7 bases from V and 1 from J, leaving 8 bases between them. The V gene's germline CDR1 is MNHEY and CDR2 SMNVEV (reference sequence). The CDR3 nucleotides are TGTGCCAGCACCGGGGTTTCCTACAATGAGCAGTTCTTC. The encoded protein is CASTGVSYNEQFF.

This chain connects TRBV7-2 to TRBJ1-6; 7 bases fit TRBD1. CDR3 length: 17 residues. The V gene's germline CDR1 is SGHTA and CDR2 FQGNSA. Losses at the gene ends were 5 bases for V and 2 bases for J; bases not matched to a gene: 9. The CDR3 is CASSPRTGSAYNSPLHF. In DNA form, the CDR3 reads TGTGCCAGCAGCCCTCGGACAGGTTCTGCCTATAATTCACCCCTCCACTTT.

J is TRBJ2-3 and V is TRBV2; 7 bases map to TRBD2. The CDR3 spans 14 residues. Trimming took 6 bases from V and 4 from J; bases not matched to a gene: 7. The V gene's germline CDR1 is SNHLY and CDR2 FYNNEI. The CDR3 bases are TGTGCCAGCAGCCGAGCGGGGACGGCAGATACGCAGTATTTT. The encoded protein is CASSRAGTADTQYF.

The CDR3 DNA reads TGTGCCAGCAGTGAACGGGACAGTTGGACCATGAACACTGAAGCTTTCTTT. Residues: CASSERDSWTMNTEAFF. The chain couples TRBV2 to TRBJ1-1; TRBD1 aligns across 7 bases. The CDR3 is made up of 17 amino acids. The J segment lost 0 bases and the V segment lost 2 bases, leaving 9 bases of the junction unmatched. Germline assignment: CDR1 SNHLY and CDR2 FYNNEI.